What follows describes a single TCR beta chain. Produced via immunoSEQ multiplex PCR; TCRdb's table is partial and in-frame only. Altogether tens of thousands of clones are present, about 88% being singletons, with the ten largest covering approximately 0.4%. Looked up from germline, CDR1 is SQVTM and CDR2 is ANQGSEA. Deletions cut 4 bases from V and 4 bases from J, with 13 bases between. There are 13 residues in the CDR3. The data are from a study of Tregs in tolerant kidney transplant recipients. This sequence was found in a human donor who received a combined kidney and bone marrow transplant. The chain uses TRBV29-1 and TRBJ2-5; a weak D match, TRBD2 (5 bases). The sample consisted of CD4+ T cells from blood, taken before the transplant. CDR3 loop: CSVGSVSGETQYF. The CDR3 nucleotides are TGCAGCGTTGGAAGCGTAAGCGGAGAGACCCAGTACTTC.